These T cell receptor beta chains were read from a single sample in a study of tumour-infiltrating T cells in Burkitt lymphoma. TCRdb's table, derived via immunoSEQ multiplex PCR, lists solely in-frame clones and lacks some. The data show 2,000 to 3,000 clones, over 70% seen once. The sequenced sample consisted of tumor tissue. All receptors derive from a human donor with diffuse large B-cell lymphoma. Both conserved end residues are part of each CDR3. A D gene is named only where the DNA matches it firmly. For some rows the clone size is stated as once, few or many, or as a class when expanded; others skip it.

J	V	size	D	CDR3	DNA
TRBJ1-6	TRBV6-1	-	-	CASSVAQDSPLHF	TGTGCCAGCAGTGTAGCCCAGGATTCACCCCTCCACTTT
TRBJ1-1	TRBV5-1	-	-	CASFPGEGTEAFF	TGCGCCAGCTTTCCAGGGGAAGGCACTGAAGCTTTCTTT
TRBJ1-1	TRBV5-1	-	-	CASSLVGGYTEAFF	TGCGCCAGCAGCTTGGTTGGAGGGTACACTGAAGCTTTCTTT
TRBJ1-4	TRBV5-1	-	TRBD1	CASSSGGGRDEKLFF	TGCGCCAGCAGCTCAGGAGGGGGCAGGGATGAAAAACTGTTTTTT
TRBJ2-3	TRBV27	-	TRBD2	CASSNSGGLADTQYF	TGTGCCAGCAGTAATAGCGGGGGGCTGGCAGATACGCAGTATTTT
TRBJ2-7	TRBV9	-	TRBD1	CASSVETGGSYEQYF	TGTGCCAGCAGCGTAGAGACAGGGGGGTCCTACGAGCAGTACTTC
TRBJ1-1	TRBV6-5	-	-	CASSYRSLGVAFEAFF	TGTGCCAGCAGTTACCGATCCCTAGGGGTAGCTTTTGAAGCTTTCTTT
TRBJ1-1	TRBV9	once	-	CASSLLGGGFVEAFF	TGTGCCAGCAGCCTCCTGGGAGGGGGTTTTGTGGAAGCTTTCTTT
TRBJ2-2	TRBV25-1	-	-	CASSGPGGQYTGELFF	TGTGCCAGCAGTGGACCTGGTGGGCAGTACACCGGGGAGCTGTTTTTT
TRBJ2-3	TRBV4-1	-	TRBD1	CASSRGDRGSTDTQYF	TGCGCCAGCAGCCGGGGGGACAGGGGTAGTACAGATACGCAGTATTTT
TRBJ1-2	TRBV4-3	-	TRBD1	CASSQGGTGHYGYTF	TGCGCCAGCAGCCAAGGAGGGACAGGGCACTATGGCTACACCTTC
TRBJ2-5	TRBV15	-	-	CATSRETTVKETQYF	TGTGCCACCAGCAGAGAAACAACAGTTAAAGAGACCCAGTACTTC
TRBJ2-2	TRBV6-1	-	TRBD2	CASEFGGIELFF	TGTGCCAGCGAATTCGGGGGGATTGAGCTGTTTTTT
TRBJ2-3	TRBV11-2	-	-	CASSLAQISTDTQYF	TGTGCCAGCAGCTTGGCCCAGATTAGCACAGATACGCAGTATTTT
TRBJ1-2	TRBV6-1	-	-	CASSEGWLNYYGYTF	TGTGCCAGCAGTGAAGGGTGGCTAAACTACTATGGCTACACCTTC
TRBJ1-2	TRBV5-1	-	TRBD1	CASSLSGTGIDGYTF	TGCGCCAGCAGCTTGTCCGGGACAGGGATCGATGGCTACACCTTC
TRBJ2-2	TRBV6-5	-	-	CASSLRGNTGELFF	TGTGCCAGCTCTCTCAGGGGAAACACCGGGGAGCTGTTTTTT
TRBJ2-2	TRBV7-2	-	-	CASRKNTGELFF	TGTGCCAGCAGGAAGAACACCGGGGAGCTGTTTTTT
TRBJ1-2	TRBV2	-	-	CASSPTPRNYGYTF	TGTGCCAGCAGCCCGACACCCCGTAACTATGGCTACACCTTC
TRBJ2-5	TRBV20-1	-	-	CSGSLAKTQYF	TGCAGTGGTTCTCTAGCTAAGACCCAGTACTTC
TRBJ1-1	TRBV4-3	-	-	CASSQDRTPGTEAFF	TGCGCCAGCAGCCAAGATAGAACCCCGGGCACTGAAGCTTTCTTT
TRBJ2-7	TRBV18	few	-	CASHREESPYEQYF	TGTGCCAGCCACAGGGAAGAGAGTCCCTACGAGCAGTACTTC
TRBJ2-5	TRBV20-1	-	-	CSSQGQETQYF	TGCAGTTCTCAGGGCCAAGAGACCCAGTACTTC
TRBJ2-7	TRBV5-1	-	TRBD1	CASSTGQGFSYEQYF	TGCGCCAGCAGCACGGGACAGGGATTTTCCTACGAGCAGTACTTC
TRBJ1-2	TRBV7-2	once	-	CASSSRGSFGYTF	TGTGCCAGCAGCTCGCGGGGATCGTTCGGCTACACCTTC
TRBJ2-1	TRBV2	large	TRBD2	CASNVGGTGEQFF	TGTGCCAGCAACGTGGGGGGGACGGGTGAGCAGTTCTTC
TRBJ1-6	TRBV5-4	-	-	CASSLEGSLNSPLHF	TGTGCCAGCAGCTTGGAGGGATCCCTTAATTCACCCCTCCACTTT
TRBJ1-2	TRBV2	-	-	CASSELGGYGYTF	TGTGCCAGCAGTGAACTGGGAGGGTATGGCTACACCTTC
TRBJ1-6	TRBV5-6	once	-	CASSLLNSPLHF	TGTGCCAGCAGCCTGCTCAATTCACCCCTCCACTTT
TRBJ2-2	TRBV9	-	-	CASSVVANTGELFF	TGTGCCAGCAGCGTAGTAGCGAACACCGGGGAGCTGTTTTTT
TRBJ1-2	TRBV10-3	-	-	CAISDVEGYTF	TGTGCCATCAGTGATGTTGAAGGCTACACCTTC
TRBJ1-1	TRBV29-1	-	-	CSVLTGTMNTEAFF	TGCAGCGTTCTAACTGGGACAATGAACACTGAAGCTTTCTTT
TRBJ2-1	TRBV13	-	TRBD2	CASSSWTSTYNEQFF	TGTGCCAGCAGCTCATGGACTAGCACCTACAATGAGCAGTTCTTC
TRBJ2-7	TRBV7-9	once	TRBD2	CASSFGGVYKQYF	TGTGCCAGCAGCTTCGGGGGGGTATACAAGCAGTACTTC